The 11 T cell receptor beta chains below come from one sample, sequenced in a study of T cell responses to AZD1222 COVID-19 vaccine. Here immunoSEQ multiplex PCR was the method, and the copy in TCRdb shows in-frame clones only, minus some. Of fewer than 100,000 clones listed, around 88% are singletons. Material: peripheral blood, obtained 28 days after the second AZD1222 dose. These receptors all stem from an adult who received the AZD1222 COVID-19 vaccine.

The chain employs TRBV2 and TRBJ2-7, with D perhaps given as TRBD1 or TRBD2 (5 bases each). Germline V lookup: CDR1 SNHLY, CDR2 FYNNEI. CDR3 length: 12 residues. The DNA of the CDR3 is TGTGCTTCGGGGCGTAACCCCTACGAGCAGTACTTC. This codes for CASGRNPYEQYF.

This clone turned up a few times. The chain couples TRBV29-1 to TRBJ1-1, with D perhaps matching TRBD1 (6 bases). V was cut by 6 bases and J by 4 bases, with 12 bases left in between. CDR3 length equals 12 residues. The germline V gene encodes CDR1 SQVTM and CDR2 ANQGSEA. The CDR3: CSVHRRGTEAFF. CDR3 coding DNA: TGCAGCGTCCACCGCAGGGGCACTGAAGCTTTCTTT.

In its sample, this clone was seen a few times. The V gene is TRBV7-2, the J gene TRBJ1-2; possible D gene TRBD1, 5 bases. The CDR3 has 14 amino acids. Germline V CDR1 and CDR2: SGHTA, FQGNSA. V was pared by 6 bases and J by 3 bases, with 14 bases between. As DNA, the CDR3 is TGTGCCAGCAGGGCTTGGGGCGGAGACTATGGCTACACCTTC. Amino acid sequence: CASRAWGGDYGYTF.

The chain joins TRBV5-6 to TRBJ2-4, with D maybe TRBD1 (6 bases). V was clipped by 0 bases and J by 0 bases, with 7 bases between them. The CDR3 has 15 residues. CDR1 SGHDT and CDR2 YYEEEE come from the germline V gene. The CDR3 reads CASSLGGLAKNIQYF. As DNA, the CDR3 is TGTGCCAGCAGCTTGGGGGGGCTAGCCAAAAACATTCAGTACTTC.

This rearrangement joins TRBV2 to TRBJ1-2, with TRBD1 as a possible D gene (5 bases). This CDR3 has 14 residues. V was clipped by 2 bases and J by 9 bases, with 16 bases between them. Germline V gene data show CDR1 as SNHLY and CDR2 as FYNNEI. The CDR3 region has the DNA TGTGCCAGCAGTGAACGACAGTACTCCTCGAGCTACACCTTC. Amino acids: CASSERQYSSSYTF.

This clone was seen once. V is TRBV28 and J is TRBJ2-2, with 9 bases that match TRBD2. From germline, CDR1 is MDHEN and CDR2 SYDVKM. V trimming: 4 bases; J trimming: 0 bases; junction bases outside the gene matches: 3. The CDR3 loop spans 16 amino acids. DNA for the CDR3: TGTGCCAGCAGTTCTACTAGCGGGTCGAACACCGGGGAGCTGTTTTTT. As protein: CASSSTSGSNTGELFF.

This clone was found a few times. The chain joins TRBV2 to TRBJ2-5; D tentatively reads TRBD1 or TRBD2 (5 bases each). The CDR3 has 14 residues. Germline assignment: CDR1 SNHLY and CDR2 FYNNEI. V lost 4 bases and J 3 bases, leaving 12 bases between the germline ends. The CDR3 loop is CASSAGTREETQYF. In nucleotides, the CDR3 is TGTGCCAGCAGTGCTGGGACCCGGGAAGAGACCCAGTACTTC.

This sequence joins TRBV5-4 and TRBJ1-3; 7 bases are a match to TRBD1. The germline V gene encodes CDR1 SGHNT and CDR2 YYREEE (reference sequence). Losses at the gene ends were 4 bases for V and 0 bases for J; bases not matched to a gene: 4. This CDR3 region has 15 residues. CDR3 in DNA: TGTGCCAGCAGCCCTGACAGGGTCTCTGGAAACACCATATATTTT. Protein: CASSPDRVSGNTIYF.

The V and J genes are TRBV16 and TRBJ1-1; D remains unclear. From germline, CDR1 is KGHSY and CDR2 FQNENV. The CDR3 length is 13 residues. Trimming shortened V by 2 bases and J by 5 bases, and 9 bases separated the two germline ends. The CDR3 spells CASSQGSVTEAFF. The CDR3 bases are TGTGCCAGCAGCCAAGGAAGTGTGACTGAAGCTTTCTTT.

The chain recombines TRBV6-5 with TRBJ2-1; D might be TRBD1 or TRBD2, each matching 5 bases. This CDR3 has 13 amino acids. Trimming took 10 bases from V and 5 from J, leaving 15 bases between them. Germline CDR1 MNHEY, CDR2 SVGAGI. In DNA, the CDR3 is TGTGCCACGGGGCCCTTGGGGGACAATGAGCAGTTCTTC. Amino acids: CATGPLGDNEQFF.

The rearrangement joins TRBV12-5 to TRBJ1-6; no clear D gene. CDR1 LGHNT and CDR2 FRNRAP come from the germline V gene. This CDR3 has 13 residues. V was trimmed by 0 bases and J by 5 bases, leaving 2 bases between them. The CDR3 coding sequence is TGTGCTAGTGGTTTGGTAGATAATTCACCCCTCCACTTT. The encoded protein is CASGLVDNSPLHF.